Listed here are 2 T cell receptor beta chains from one sample, sequenced in a study of beta chain features in type 1 diabetes. Every bit of the isolated RNA underwent reverse transcription, so sequencing read expressed TCRB transcripts. Assay: immunoSEQ multiplex PCR; the TCRdb copy retains only in-frame clones and omits some. The sample contains some 240,000 clones, about a sixth of which appear only once. Their antigen targets remain unknown. Study outcomes and limitations: Moderate but significant shortening of TCRB CDR3s was recorded in all four CD4+ subsets from Type 1 diabetes patients.

The sequenced sample was naive CD4+ T cells from blood. These receptors all stem from a man aged 25-45 years with type 1 diabetes.

A few counts support this clone. The J gene is TRBJ2-5, the V gene TRBV7-2, with D perhaps TRBD1 (6 bases). Germline values: CDR1 SGHTA, CDR2 FQGNSA. V shed 6 bases and J shed 3 bases, with 14 bases lying between them. CDR3 length: 14 amino acids. Here the CDR3 DNA reads TGTGCCAGCAGACCGACAGGAGGCGAAGAGACCCAGTACTTC. Its protein product is CASRPTGGEETQYF.

The chain is built from TRBV14 and TRBJ2-1; the D call may be TRBD1 or TRBD2 (7 bases each). The CDR3 extends over 16 amino acids. Per germline, CDR1 SGHDN and CDR2 FVKESK. V lost 3 bases and J lost 2, with 14 bases in between. CDR3 protein: CASSQTTGTTYNEQFF. The CDR3 DNA is TGTGCCAGCAGCCAGACGACAGGGACTACCTACAATGAGCAGTTCTTC.